Shown below are 10 T cell receptor beta chains from a single sample sequenced in a study of T cell changes during pregnancy in multiple sclerosis. TCRdb's table, derived via immunoSEQ multiplex PCR, lists solely in-frame clones and lacks some. The sample lists under 35,000 clones; approximately 89% were seen once. Sequenced material: CD8+ T cells from peripheral blood mononuclear cells, taken in the second trimester of pregnancy. These receptors all come from a female donor with multiple sclerosis, enrolled in a pregnancy study.

The chain joins TRBV19 to TRBJ1-2, with D unresolved. Trimming left V 3 bases short and J 10 bases short, with 12 bases between. The CDR3 has 12 residues. CDR1 and CDR2 (germline): LNHDA, SQIVND (reference sequence). The CDR3 protein is CASSMRNTVYTF. CDR3 DNA: TGTGCCAGTAGTATGAGAAATACAGTCTACACCTTC.

This chain connects TRBV18 to TRBJ2-7; D possibly corresponds to TRBD2 (5 bases). The CDR3 is made up of 15 amino acids. CDR1 and CDR2 from the germline V gene are KGHSH and LQKENI. V was shortened by 0 bases and J by 4 bases, with 13 bases between the two germline ends. The DNA for the CDR3 is TGTGCCAGCTCACCACCGAGGGCCCCAAATTACGAGCAGTACTTC. It is translated as CASSPPRAPNYEQYF. Full variable domain (remainder filled in from reference TRBV18 and TRBJ2-7): NAGVMQNPRHLVRRRGQEARLRCSPMKGHSHVYWYRQLPEEGLKFMVYLQKENIIDESGMPKERFSAEFPKEGPSILRIQQVVRGDSAAYFCASSPPRAPNYEQYFGPGTRLTVT.

This chain connects TRBV29-1 to TRBJ2-7; the match to TRBD1 covers 8 bases. The length of the CDR3 is 13 residues. V was pared by 4 bases and J by 6 bases, with 8 bases of the junction left unmatched. Germline CDR1 and CDR2: SQVTM and ANQGSEA. The CDR3 bases are TGCAGCGTTGGAGGACAGGGAAACATCGAGCAGTACTTC. Translation: CSVGGQGNIEQYF.

J is TRBJ2-7 and V is TRBV4-3, with 11 nucleotides matching TRBD2. Germline-derived CDR1 and CDR2 are LGHNA and YSLEER. This CDR3 is 18 amino acids long. With V trimmed by 0 bases and J by 4 bases, 11 bases remained unmatched. CDR3 sequence: CASSQDRIAGGFLYEQYF. The CDR3, as DNA: TGCGCCAGCAGCCAAGATCGAATAGCGGGAGGGTTCCTGTACGAGCAGTACTTC.

In this sample, this clone turned up once. CDR3 bases: TGTGCCAGCAGCTTCAGCGGTTACGAGCAGTACTTC. This sequence encodes CASSFSGYEQYF. V usage is TRBV7-9 and J usage is TRBJ2-7, with TRBD2 as a possible D gene (5 bases). The CDR3 is 12 residues long. Germline V gene lookup returns CDR1 SEHNR and CDR2 FQNEAQ (reference sequence). The ends were cut back, 3 bases at V and 4 bases at J, with 7 bases in the middle.

This clone was picked up one time. V gene TRBV2 combines with J gene TRBJ2-4; TRBD1 agrees at 9 bases. Germline values: CDR1 SNHLY, CDR2 FYNNEI. The CDR3 covers 16 residues. The V gene end was trimmed by 6 bases and the J gene end by 1 base; junction bases not matched to a gene: 7. The CDR3 DNA is TGTGCCAGCAGGGCCGGACAGGGGAGGGCCAAAAACATTCAGTACTTC. This sequence encodes CASRAGQGRAKNIQYF. The variable domain in full, with the rest retrieved from reference TRBV2 and TRBJ2-4, is EPEVTQTPSHQVTQMGQEVILRCVPISNHLYFYWYRQILGQKVEFLVSFYNNEISEKSEIFDDQFSVERPDGSNFTLKIRSTKLEDSAMYFCASRAGQGRAKNIQYFGAGTRLSVL.

This sequence joins TRBV19 and TRBJ1-5; D might be TRBD1 (6 bases). Germline V gene data show CDR1 as LNHDA and CDR2 as SQIVND (reference sequence). The CDR3 spans 14 residues. Trimming took off 4 bases at V and 3 bases at J, with 10 bases between the two ends. CDR3 bases: TGTGCCAGTAGTACGGACAGTACCAATCAGCCCCAGCATTTT. It codes for CASSTDSTNQPQHF.

V gene TRBV7-6 combines with J gene TRBJ2-1; D not certain. V was shortened by 4 bases and J by 9 bases, with 13 bases between the two germline ends. Germline assignment: CDR1 SGHVS and CDR2 FNYEAQ. CDR3 length: 13 amino acids. CDR3 sequence: CASSSSASIEQFF. CDR3 nucleotides: TGTGCCAGCAGCTCGTCCGCTAGTATTGAGCAGTTCTTC.

The J gene is TRBJ1-2, the V gene TRBV4-2; D uncertain. V lost 1 base to trimming and J lost 2 bases, with 11 bases between them. There are 15 residues in the CDR3. Germline CDR1 is LGHNA and CDR2 is YNFKEQ. CDR3 amino acids: CASSQGFTANYGYTF. Here the CDR3 DNA reads TGTGCCAGCAGCCAAGGCTTCACAGCAAACTATGGCTACACCTTC.

The chain links TRBV27 to TRBJ2-1; D is uncertain. This CDR3 is 13 amino acids long. Germline V gene sequence: CDR1 MNHEY, CDR2 SMNVEV (reference sequence). Trimming left V 5 bases short and J 3 bases short, with 8 bases between. CDR3 loop: CASSNSHYNEQFF. CDR3 DNA sequence: TGTGCCAGCAGTAATAGCCACTACAATGAGCAGTTCTTC.